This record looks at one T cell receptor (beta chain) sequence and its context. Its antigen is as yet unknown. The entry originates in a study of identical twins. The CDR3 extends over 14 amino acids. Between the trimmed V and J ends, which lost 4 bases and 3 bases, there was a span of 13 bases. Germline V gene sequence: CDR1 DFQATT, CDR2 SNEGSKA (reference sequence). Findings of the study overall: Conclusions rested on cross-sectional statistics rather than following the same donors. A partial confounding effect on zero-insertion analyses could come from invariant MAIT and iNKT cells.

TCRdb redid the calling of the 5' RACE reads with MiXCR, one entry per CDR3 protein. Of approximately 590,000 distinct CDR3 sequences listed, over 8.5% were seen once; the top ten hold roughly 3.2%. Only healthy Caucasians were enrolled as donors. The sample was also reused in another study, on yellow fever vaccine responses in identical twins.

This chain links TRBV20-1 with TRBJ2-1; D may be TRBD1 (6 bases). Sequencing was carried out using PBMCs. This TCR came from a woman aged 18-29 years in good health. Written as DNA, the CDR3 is TGCAGTGCTAATAACAGGGACGGCTACAATGAGCAGTTCTTC. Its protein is CSANNRDGYNEQFF.